This TCR beta chain stems from a study of T cell responses to AZD1222 COVID-19 vaccine (dated by TCRdb to 2020 to 2023). With respect to the entire study: TCR sequencing was performed for more than 230 trial participants, of whom some 200 were given two doses of AZD1222 and some 25 were given two doses of MenACWY control vaccine. Trial participants were enrolled by age into 18-55, 56-69 and 70-plus year subgroups, with roughly 150, 30 and 60 TCR-sequenced participants respectively. Study-level results and caveats: Because no day 14 peak-response samples were available, the repertoires could be characterized only after the peak T cell response. The whole spike protein was spanned by vaccine-associated CD4 TCRs, and dominant responses were seen in regions 160-218 and 743-854. Conclusions about previously exposed vaccinees were limited because only 5 or 6 AZD1222 recipients were SARS-CoV-2 seropositive at baseline. Nearly half of unique spike-specific TCRs reportedly recognized epitopes outside regions mutated in the B.1.351 and B.1.1.7 variants. In the small 56-69-year group, the increase in depth fell short of significance, most likely because of low power. A significant rise in spike-specific TCR breadth and depth was observed after two AZD1222 doses relative to day 0 and relative to MenACWY recipients. Participants were mostly white British and included more females than males, and it was suggested by the authors that clonal diversity may have been underestimated.

The label giving this sample's time point can be read as: about 28 days (+/-7) after the second vaccine dose. Because spike-specific TCR depth and breadth did not differ between the two schedules, AZD1222 recipients who got a second dose at roughly 4 weeks were pooled with those who got a second dose at roughly 12 weeks. Samples from vaccinated people were obtained from the UK trials COV001 and COV002, which included a single-blind randomized controlled phase 2/3 trial of AZD1222 (ChAdOx1 nCoV-19) in healthy adults. For TCRbeta chain sequencing, PBMC samples from trial participants were taken at day 0 and at day 28 after the second dose. Looking up the germline V gene yields CDR1 MNHEY and CDR2 SVGAGI. The germline V and J ends show losses of 8 bases and 1 base respectively, and no gene match explains 5 bases of the junction. The CDR3 sequence holds 15 residues, the cysteine and phenylalanine included. Only CDR3 DNA remains: 45 bases, in frame from the first base.

Comment on this clone: Its specific antigen is unknown. There are no base qualities to consult, and no much larger clone falls within one base.

The CDR3 regions of human TCRbeta chains were analyzed by immunosequencing. Processing in the source paper ran as follows. TCRs in the repertoires were matched against a reference library of SARS-CoV-2-specific TCRs that had been generated with the MIRA antigen-specificity platform. Breadth was defined as the fraction of unique TCRs that were SARS-CoV-2-associated. Depth was defined as the fraction of total T cells that were SARS-CoV-2-associated. Each spike-specific TCR was assigned to its reactive spike region and to a CD4 or CD8 class using the MIRA data. Log10-transformed breadth and depth values were compared by one-way ANOVA with Sidak's multiple comparisons tests. The table comes from immuneACCESS by way of TCRdb, which keeps in-frame sequences with V and J called. Part of the clones is missing from these tables; in studies checked, under half for an unresolved V gene and the rest for unknown reasons. The DNA gave D and trimming, while V, J and clone size come from that table. Counted in this sample were more than 100,000 clones; approximately 90% of them appeared once. Under 3% of the sample is taken by the ten largest.

The sequence joins TRBV6-5 to TRBJ2-1; 10 central nucleotides agree with TRBD1. The sequence was obtained from an adult who received the AZD1222 COVID-19 vaccine. The sample in question was peripheral blood, obtained 28 days after the second AZD1222 dose. The DNA reads TGTGCCAGCTCTCCGGGACAGGGGTCCTACAATGAGCAGTTCTTC. Protein translation: CASSPGQGSYNEQFF.